This TCR beta chain was sequenced for a study of blood T cell repertoires in COVID-19 (dated by TCRdb to the early 2020s). Regarding the study in general: Collaborator samples came from the United States, Italy and Spain and covered acute and convalescent phases of COVID-19. The material from the prospective study consisted of cDNA or gDNA derived from T cells, B-cell-depleted T cells, or PBMCs. Deeply sampled blood TCRbeta repertoires from subjects exposed to, actively infected with, or recovered from COVID-19 were included in the dataset. The samples were drawn from the first 160 participants of the ongoing ImmuneRACE study and from over 950 subjects provided by 6 global collaborators. Where available, HLA class I and class II types were taken from metadata supplied by the sample provider and were not determined by assay-based typing. The repertoires were made available in a free public database intended to serve as a resource for research on the immune response to SARS-CoV-2. Nearly every sample came with metadata listing a de-identified subject ID, COVID-19 status, age in years and sex. What the authors observed across the whole study: How much clinical and demographic metadata was included differed by source and by participant, and the metadata was provided uncurated.

Notes on this clone: The clone's antigen remains unknown. Qualities for individual bases were not recorded, and no much larger clone is one base off.

In the prospective study, participants were about 18 to 95 years old, resided in about two dozen geographic areas of the United States, and were enrolled through a virtual design. To assign participants to cohorts, the prospective study relied on clinical history that participants themselves reported in a screening survey and a study questionnaire. In the prospective study, mobile phlebotomists collected whole blood, serum and a nasopharyngeal or oropharyngeal swab from each participant. Over a 2-month period, participants in the prospective study had the option of providing additional blood draws and questionnaires. Before DNA extraction, blood samples from the prospective study were shipped at room temperature or frozen. TCRbeta CDR3 regions were amplified from genomic DNA using the immunoSEQ Assay, a bias-controlled multiplex PCR. Under the source paper's analysis protocol: The number of nucleated cells in each sample was estimated by amplification of reference gene primers within the assay. Sequence reads were collapsed and filtered to measure the absolute abundance of every unique TCRbeta CDR3 rearrangement. For each sample, productive Simpson clonality was calculated as the square root of Simpson's diversity index across productive rearrangements. The table was pulled from immuneACCESS by TCRdb, which kept in-frame rearrangements only. Such tables lose some clones; where checked, under half of the loss comes from unresolved V genes, and the rest has no known cause. Clone size and V and J calls were adopted from that table, with D and trimming inferred from the DNA. The sample table contains about 190,000 clones; only one count was recorded for around 88% of them. The ten top clones hold 5% to 7% of the sample.

Reading from cysteine to phenylalanine, the CDR3 counts 12 amino acids. The entry retains the CDR3 DNA only, 36 bases that are in frame from base 1. CDR1 and CDR2, per the germline V gene, are MDHEN and SYDVKM. V gives up 6 bases and J gives up 4 bases, and the segment between their germline ends measures 9 bases. Sequenced material: PBMCs or T cells enriched from blood (not recorded which). The clonotype was recovered from a man aged 40-50 years with acute COVID-19. Recombination connected TRBV28 to TRBJ1-1, with the D gene call left open. The CDR3 protein: CASSRVSTEAFF. The DNA sequence is as follows: TGTGCCAGCAGCCGGGTAAGCACTGAAGCTTTCTTT.